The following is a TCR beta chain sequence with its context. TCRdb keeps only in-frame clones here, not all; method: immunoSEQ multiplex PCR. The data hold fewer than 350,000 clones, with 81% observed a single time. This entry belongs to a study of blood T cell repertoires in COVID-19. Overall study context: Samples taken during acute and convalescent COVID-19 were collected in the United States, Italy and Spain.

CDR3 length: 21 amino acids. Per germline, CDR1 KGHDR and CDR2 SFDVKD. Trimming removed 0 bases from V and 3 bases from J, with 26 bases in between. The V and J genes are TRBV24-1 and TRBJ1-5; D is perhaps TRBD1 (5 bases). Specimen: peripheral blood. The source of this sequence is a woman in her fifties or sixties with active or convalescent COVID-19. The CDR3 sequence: CATSDLRGDRWLNYNNQPQHF. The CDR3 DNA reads TGTGCCACCAGTGATTTGCGGGGGGACCGGTGGTTGAATTATAACAATCAGCCCCAGCATTTT.